The next 23 T cell receptor beta chains were all read from a single sample in a study of cytomegalovirus exposure and HLA in healthy donors. TCRdb's table, derived via immunoSEQ multiplex PCR, lists solely in-frame clones and lacks some. This table has approximately 100,000 clones, approximately 93% appearing once. Material: PBMCs. Receptor source: a woman aged 25 to 39 in good health and CMV-seropositive.

V and J are TRBV7-8 and TRBJ2-1; 12 bases are a match to TRBD2. From germline, CDR1 is SGHVS and CDR2 FQNEAQ. The V and J ends lost 2 bases and 1 base, in that order; junction bases with no gene match: 12. This CDR3 has 20 amino acids. CDR3 nucleotides: TGTGCCAGCAGCTTACCTAGCGGGAGGGCGGCGCCGAAATCCTACAATGAGCAGTTCTTC. Residues: CASSLPSGRAAPKSYNEQFF.

To note about this clone: Distinct nucleotide sequences in the sample also encode this CDR3. The J gene is TRBJ1-2, the V gene TRBV28; 10 positions match TRBD1. The germline V gene encodes CDR1 MDHEN and CDR2 SYDVKM. CDR3 length equals 13 residues. V shed 7 bases, J shed 7 bases, and the junction held 6 bases outside the gene matches. CDR3 DNA sequence: TGTGCCAGCACCCGACAGGGGGCAAGTGGCTACACCTTC. This sequence encodes CASTRQGASGYTF.

The rearrangement uses TRBV5-8 and TRBJ1-1, with a tentative D call TRBD1 (5 bases). The CDR3 consists of 13 residues. With 1 base removed from V and 7 bases from J, the gap between germline ends came to 11 bases. In germline, CDR1 is SGHTS, CDR2 YDEGEE. CDR3 protein: CASSLRQGDEAFF. CDR3 nucleotides: TGTGCCAGCAGCTTGAGGCAGGGTGATGAAGCTTTCTTT.

The chain uses TRBV5-1 and TRBJ2-1; D remains ambiguous. Trimming cost V 2 bases and J 8 bases, with 8 bases left between them. The CDR3 spans 12 residues. CDR1 and CDR2 from the germline V gene are SGHRS and YFSETQ. The CDR3 sequence: CASSLGGHEQFF. Written as DNA, the CDR3 is TGCGCCAGCAGCTTAGGCGGCCATGAGCAGTTCTTC.

The V gene is TRBV5-6, the J gene TRBJ1-2, with D maybe TRBD1 (5 bases). This CDR3 is 12 amino acids long. CDR1 is SGHDT and CDR2 is YYEEEE in the germline V gene. V lost 6 bases, J lost 2 bases, and 8 bases lay in between. The CDR3 DNA reads TGTGCCAGCAAGGGGATCAACTATGGCTACACCTTC. It translates to CASKGINYGYTF.

The chain couples TRBV19 to TRBJ2-7; 12 nucleotides agree with TRBD2. V dropped 4 bases and J dropped 4; count of bases not matched to a gene: 5. Germline V gives CDR1 LNHDA, CDR2 SQIVND (reference sequence). The CDR3 is 15 residues long. The CDR3: CASSTLAGGPYEQYF. CDR3 coding DNA: TGTGCCAGTAGTACCCTAGCGGGAGGGCCTTACGAGCAGTACTTC.

The genes are TRBV23-1 and TRBJ1-2, with 9 bases matching TRBD1. TRBV23-1 belongs to the ORF category, with a function that is uncertain. This CDR3 has 16 residues. Germline trimming cut 0 bases from V and 2 bases from J; bases unmatched to any gene: 4. The DNA for the CDR3 is TGCGCCAGCAGTCAATCCTGCGGACAGGGGAACTATGGCTACACCTTC. Its translation: CASSQSCGQGNYGYTF.

J is TRBJ1-4 and V is TRBV7-9; 7 bases are shared with TRBD1. Germline-derived CDR1 and CDR2 are SEHNR and FQNEAQ (reference sequence). Losses at the gene ends were 4 bases for V and 5 bases for J; bases not matched to a gene: 10. The CDR3 is 16 residues long. The CDR3 protein is CASSYITGVENEKLFF. DNA of the CDR3: TGTGCCAGCAGCTACATAACAGGGGTGGAAAATGAAAAACTGTTTTTT.

The gene calls are TRBV5-1 and TRBJ2-3; 7 nucleotides agree with TRBD1. The germline V gene encodes CDR1 SGHRS and CDR2 YFSETQ. CDR3 length equals 12 residues. Losses at the gene ends were 1 base for V and 9 bases for J; bases not matched to a gene: 2. DNA for the CDR3: TGCGCCAGCAGCTTGAGACAGGGCACGCAGTATTTT. Translated, it gives CASSLRQGTQYF.

The rearrangement uses TRBV19 and TRBJ1-3; a possible D gene is TRBD1 (6 bases). Trimming stripped 4 bases from V and 0 bases from J, with 16 bases between. CDR1 is LNHDA and CDR2 is SQIVND in the germline V gene (reference sequence). CDR3 length equals 17 residues. The CDR3 region is CASSTGAGTSSGNTIYF. The CDR3 DNA sequence: TGTGCCAGTAGTACAGGGGCAGGAACGAGCTCTGGAAACACCATATATTTT. Based on the CDR3 plus reference TRBV19 and TRBJ1-3, the full variable domain is DGGITQSPKYLFRKEGQNVTLSCEQNLNHDAMYWYRQDPGQGLRLIYYSQIVNDFQKGDIAEGYSVSREKKESFPLTVTSAQKNPTAFYLCASSTGAGTSSGNTIYFGEGSWLTVV.

CDR3 region: CASSLGLNNEQFF. Written as DNA, the CDR3 is TGTGCCAGCAGCCTCGGGTTAAACAATGAGCAGTTCTTC. The chain is built from TRBV7-2 and TRBJ2-1; D remains unclear. The CDR3 consists of 13 residues. The V gene's germline CDR1 is SGHTA and CDR2 FQGNSA. The V end was cut by 5 bases, the J end by 5 bases, with 10 bases between.

The chain recombines TRBV9 with TRBJ2-1; 7 positions match TRBD2. CDR3 length: 13 residues. Trimming took 2 bases from V and 10 from J; bases not matched to a gene: 6. The germline V gene encodes CDR1 SGDLS and CDR2 YYNGEE. The DNA of the CDR3 is TGTGCCAGCAGCGTTAGCGGGCAAGGGGAGCAGTTCTTC. Translation: CASSVSGQGEQFF.

The chain joins TRBV18 to TRBJ2-5, with 7 bases lining up with TRBD1. This CDR3 has 15 amino acids. V lost 3 bases and J lost 5; bases outside the gene matches: 9. The germline CDR1 and CDR2 sequences are KGHSH and LQKENI. The CDR3: CASSPQLQGMETQYF. CDR3 coding DNA: TGTGCCAGCTCACCCCAGCTACAGGGGATGGAGACCCAGTACTTC.

The rearrangement joins TRBV7-9 to TRBJ1-1; tentative D call: TRBD1 (5 bases). Germline V gene data show CDR1 as SEHNR and CDR2 as FQNEAQ (reference sequence). The V end lost 5 bases, the J end lost 11 bases, and 15 bases lay between the germline ends. The CDR3 runs to 12 residues. The CDR3 spells CASSLYLGGAFF. In DNA form, the CDR3 reads TGTGCCAGCAGCCTCTATCTCGGGGGGGCTTTCTTT. Variable domain in full (rest from reference TRBV7-9 and TRBJ1-1): DTGVSQNPRHKITKRGQNVTFRCDPISEHNRLYWYRQTLGQGPEFLTYFQNEAQLEKSRLLSDRFSAERPKGSFSTLEIQRTEQGDSAMYLCASSLYLGGAFFGQGTRLTVV.

This clone has only a few counts. The V and J genes are TRBV10-3 and TRBJ1-3; D is unresolved. The CDR3 has 16 amino acids. In germline, CDR1 is ENHRY, CDR2 SYGVKD. V was pared by 3 bases and J by 0 bases, with 12 bases between. DNA of the CDR3: TGTGCCATCAGTGATGTGGCGGAGGGCTCTGGAAACACCATATATTTT. It is translated as CAISDVAEGSGNTIYF.

V and J are TRBV7-9 and TRBJ2-7; 8 bases agree with TRBD1. Losses at the gene ends were 0 bases for V and 2 bases for J; bases not matched to a gene: 12. CDR1 is SEHNR, CDR2 FQNEAQ, per germline (reference sequence). The CDR3 has 18 amino acids. The chain's CDR3 is CASSLAGRGRDKAYEQYF. DNA of the CDR3: TGTGCCAGCAGCTTAGCTGGCAGGGGGCGCGATAAGGCCTACGAGCAGTACTTC.

This clone was observed a few times. The V and J genes are TRBV5-1 and TRBJ2-7; 15 bases are shared with TRBD2. The CDR3 has 19 amino acids. Trimming cost V 4 bases and J 3 bases; bases outside gene matches: 14. Germline V gene lookup returns CDR1 SGHRS and CDR2 YFSETQ. The CDR3 nucleotides read TGCGCCAGCAGCACTGTACCGGGACTAGCGGGAGGTGGGGGCTACGAGCAGTACTTC. Its protein is CASSTVPGLAGGGGYEQYF. Drawing the rest from reference TRBV5-1 and TRBJ2-7, the complete variable domain is KAGVTQTPRYLIKTRGQQVTLSCSPISGHRSVSWYQQTPGQGLQFLFEYFSETQRNKGNFPGRFSGRQFSNSRSEMNVSTLELGDSALYLCASSTVPGLAGGGGYEQYFGPGTRLTVT.

The gene calls are TRBV2 and TRBJ2-3; D possibly corresponds to TRBD2 (6 bases). The CDR3 loop spans 18 amino acids. Germline CDR1 SNHLY, CDR2 FYNNEI. Trimming removed 0 bases at V and 0 bases at J, with 16 bases between. The DNA for the CDR3 is TGTGCCAGCAGTGAAGCGCTTCGGGGGAGGACTAGCACAGATACGCAGTATTTT. Protein sequence: CASSEALRGRTSTDTQYF. Full variable domain (rest looked up from reference TRBV2 and TRBJ2-3): EPEVTQTPSHQVTQMGQEVILRCVPISNHLYFYWYRQILGQKVEFLVSFYNNEISEKSEIFDDQFSVERPDGSNFTLKIRSTKLEDSAMYFCASSEALRGRTSTDTQYFGPGTRLTVL.

This chain uses TRBV6-5 with TRBJ1-1; D might be TRBD1 (6 bases). V dropped 0 bases and J dropped 8 bases, with 13 bases sitting between them. The CDR3 contains 14 residues. Germline CDR1 and CDR2: MNHEY and SVGAGI. The CDR3 bases are TGTGCCAGCAGTTACTCGAGGGGACAAGGGGAAGCTTTCTTT. Protein product: CASSYSRGQGEAFF.

This clone showed up just once. This chain joins TRBV4-3 and TRBJ1-2, with 7 bases matching TRBD1. J lost 3 bases, V lost 0 bases, and 1 base had no gene match. The CDR3 contains 14 residues. The germline V gene has CDR1 LGHNA and CDR2 YSLEER. CDR3 amino acids: CASSQDQGDYGYTF. The CDR3 DNA reads TGCGCCAGCAGCCAAGATCAGGGGGACTATGGCTACACCTTC.

The rearrangement uses TRBV2 and TRBJ2-5; weak D call: TRBD1 (6 bases). V was pared by 7 bases and J by 7 bases, with 22 bases between. The CDR3 sequence is 15 residues long. Germline V lookup: CDR1 SNHLY, CDR2 FYNNEI. For the CDR3, the DNA is TGTGCCAGCAATTTCAACAGGGTTTTAGAAGGGACCCAGTACTTC. Translating it yields CASNFNRVLEGTQYF. Full variable domain (rest looked up from reference TRBV2 and TRBJ2-5): EPEVTQTPSHQVTQMGQEVILRCVPISNHLYFYWYRQILGQKVEFLVSFYNNEISEKSEIFDDQFSVERPDGSNFTLKIRSTKLEDSAMYFCASNFNRVLEGTQYFGPGTRLLVL.

J is TRBJ2-5 and V is TRBV6-6; a possible D gene is TRBD1 (5 bases). The CDR3 is made up of 12 amino acids. From germline, CDR1 is MNHNY and CDR2 SVGAGI (reference sequence). The germline V and J ends were trimmed by 2 bases and 13 bases, with 14 bases remaining between them. The CDR3 nucleotides are TGTGCCAGCAGTTACGTCTTAGGGGCCCCGTACTTC. Translated, it gives CASSYVLGAPYF.

CDR3 DNA: TGTGCCAGCAGTTACTCCAGTAGCGGGGGGGAGACCCAGTACTTC. This gives the protein CASSYSSSGGETQYF. The chain couples TRBV6-5 to TRBJ2-5; 10 nucleotides align to TRBD2. Unmatched junction bases numbered 3, after V lost 0 bases and J lost 5 bases. There are 15 residues in the CDR3. The germline V gene has CDR1 MNHEY and CDR2 SVGAGI.